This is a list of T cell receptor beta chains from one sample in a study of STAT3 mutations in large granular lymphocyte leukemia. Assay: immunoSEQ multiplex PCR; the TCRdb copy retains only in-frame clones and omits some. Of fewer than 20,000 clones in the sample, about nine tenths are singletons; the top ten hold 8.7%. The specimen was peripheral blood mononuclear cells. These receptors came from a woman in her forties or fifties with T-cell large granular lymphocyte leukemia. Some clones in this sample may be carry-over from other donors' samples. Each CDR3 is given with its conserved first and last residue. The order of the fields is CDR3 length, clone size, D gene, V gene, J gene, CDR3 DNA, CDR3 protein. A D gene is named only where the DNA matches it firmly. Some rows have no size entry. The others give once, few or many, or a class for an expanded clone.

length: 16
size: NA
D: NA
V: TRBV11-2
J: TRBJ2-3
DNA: TGTGCCAGCAGCAGGGGGGCGGGGCCCTCCACAGATACGCAGTATTTT
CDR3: CASSRGAGPSTDTQYF

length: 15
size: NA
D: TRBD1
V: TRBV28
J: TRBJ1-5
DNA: TGTGCCAGCAGATTATCCGACAGGGGGTCTCAGCCCCAGCATTTT
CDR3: CASRLSDRGSQPQHF

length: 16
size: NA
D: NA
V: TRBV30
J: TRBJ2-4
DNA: TGTGCCTGGAGCCTAACAGGGAGCGGGGCCAAAAACATTCAGTACTTC
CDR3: CAWSLTGSGAKNIQYF

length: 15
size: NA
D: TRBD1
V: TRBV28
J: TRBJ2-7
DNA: TGTGCCAGCAGTACCATAAGTGAGGGGGCGGACGAGCAGTACTTC
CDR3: CASSTISEGADEQYF

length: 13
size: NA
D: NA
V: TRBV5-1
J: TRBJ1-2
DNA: TGCGCCAGCAGCCCCGTGGGGAACTATGGCTACACCTTC
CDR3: CASSPVGNYGYTF

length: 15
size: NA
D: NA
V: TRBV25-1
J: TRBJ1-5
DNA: TGTGCCAGCAGTGATAGGGGATATAGCAATCAGCCCCAGCATTTT
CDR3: CASSDRGYSNQPQHF

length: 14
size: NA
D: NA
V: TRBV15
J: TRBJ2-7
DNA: TGTGCCACCAGCACCCTACCCTCAGGGTCCGAGCAGTACTTC
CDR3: CATSTLPSGSEQYF

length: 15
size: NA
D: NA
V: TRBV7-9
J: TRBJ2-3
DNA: TGTGCCAGCAGCAGCAGGGTTCGTAACACAGATACGCAGTATTTT
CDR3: CASSSRVRNTDTQYF

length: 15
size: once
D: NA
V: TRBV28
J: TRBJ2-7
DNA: TGTGCCAGCAGCCTCCCGGGACGGGGGACCTACGAGCAGTACTTC
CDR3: CASSLPGRGTYEQYF

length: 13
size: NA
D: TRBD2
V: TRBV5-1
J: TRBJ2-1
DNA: TGCGCCAGCAGCTTGGCCGCTAGCGGGAGCCAGTTCTTC
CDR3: CASSLAASGSQFF

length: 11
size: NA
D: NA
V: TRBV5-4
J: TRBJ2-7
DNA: TGTGCCAGCAGCCCTCCCTACGAGCAGTACTTC
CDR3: CASSPPYEQYF

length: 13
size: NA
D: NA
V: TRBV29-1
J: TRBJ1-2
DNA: TGCAGCGTTGCTGGCATGAACGGCTATGGCTACACCTTC
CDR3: CSVAGMNGYGYTF

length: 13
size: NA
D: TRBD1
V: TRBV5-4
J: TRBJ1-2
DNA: TGTGCCAGCAGCCAGGACAGGGAGTATGGCTACACCTTC
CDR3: CASSQDREYGYTF

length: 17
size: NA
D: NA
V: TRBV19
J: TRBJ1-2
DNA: TGTGCCAGCCGGGTTTGGCAGGGAGGCCCCACGAACTATGGCTACACCTTC
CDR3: CASRVWQGGPTNYGYTF

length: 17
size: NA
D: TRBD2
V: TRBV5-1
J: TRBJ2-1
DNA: TGCGCCAGCAGTCCCTCCCCCCTAGCGGGAGGTAGCAATGAGCAGTTCTTC
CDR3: CASSPSPLAGGSNEQFF

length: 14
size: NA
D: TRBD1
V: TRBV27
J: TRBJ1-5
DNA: TGTGCCAGCAGAACAGGGGGCGCAGGTCAGCCCCAGCATTTT
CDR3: CASRTGGAGQPQHF

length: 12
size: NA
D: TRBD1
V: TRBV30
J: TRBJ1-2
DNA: TGTGCCTCCTCGACAGGGCCCTATGGCTACACCTTC
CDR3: CASSTGPYGYTF

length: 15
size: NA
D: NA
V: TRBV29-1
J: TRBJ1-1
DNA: TGCAGCGCATCCAGGGGTTTCGGGATGAACACTGAAGCTTTCTTT
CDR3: CSASRGFGMNTEAFF

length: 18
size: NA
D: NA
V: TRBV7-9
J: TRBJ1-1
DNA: TGTGCCAGCAGCGGAGACTCGTTAAAAACAGGCTATAACACTGAAGCTTTCTTT
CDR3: CASSGDSLKTGYNTEAFF

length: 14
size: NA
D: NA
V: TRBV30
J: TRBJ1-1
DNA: TGTGCCTGGGACACCCAGAGGATGAACACTGAAGCTTTCTTT
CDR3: CAWDTQRMNTEAFF

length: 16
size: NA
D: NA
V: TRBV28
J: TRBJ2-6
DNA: TGTGCCAGCAGTTTCTCCTCTATGGCCGGGGCCAACGTCCTGACTTTC
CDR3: CASSFSSMAGANVLTF

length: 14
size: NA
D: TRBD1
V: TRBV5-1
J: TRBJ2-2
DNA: TGCGCCAGCAGCTGGACAGGGGACGGCGGGGAGCTGTTTTTT
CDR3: CASSWTGDGGELFF

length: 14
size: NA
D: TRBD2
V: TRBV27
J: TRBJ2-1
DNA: TGTGCCAGCAGCTATAGCGGGTACTACAATGAGCAGTTCTTC
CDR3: CASSYSGYYNEQFF

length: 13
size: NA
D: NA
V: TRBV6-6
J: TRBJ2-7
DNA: TGTGCCAGCAGTTCAGGGGTCGGAGGAGAGCAGTACTTC
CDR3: CASSSGVGGEQYF

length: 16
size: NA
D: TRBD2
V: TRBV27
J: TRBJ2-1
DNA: TGTGCCAGCAGTGCGGTGAGGGTAGCGGGAGTCAGTGAGCAGTTCTTC
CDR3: CASSAVRVAGVSEQFF

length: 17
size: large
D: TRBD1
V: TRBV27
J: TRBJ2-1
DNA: TGTGCCAGCAGAACCCTCCTCCCCTCGACAGGGTACAATGAGCAGTTCTTC
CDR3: CASRTLLPSTGYNEQFF

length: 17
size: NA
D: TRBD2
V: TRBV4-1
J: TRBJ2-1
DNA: TGCGCCAGCAGCCAAGATACTAGCGGGAGTCGGTACAATGAGCAGTTCTTC
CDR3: CASSQDTSGSRYNEQFF

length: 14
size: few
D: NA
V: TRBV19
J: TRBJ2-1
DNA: TGTGCCAGTAGTATGAGAAGCGGGTCAAATGAGCAGTTCTTC
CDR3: CASSMRSGSNEQFF

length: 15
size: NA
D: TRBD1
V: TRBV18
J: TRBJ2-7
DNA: TGTGCCAGCTCACGAACCGGGACAGGAACCTACGAGCAGTACTTC
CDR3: CASSRTGTGTYEQYF

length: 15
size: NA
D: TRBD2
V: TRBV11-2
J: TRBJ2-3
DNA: TGTGCCAGCAGCTGGGGACTAGCCGGTACAGATACGCAGTATTTT
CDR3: CASSWGLAGTDTQYF

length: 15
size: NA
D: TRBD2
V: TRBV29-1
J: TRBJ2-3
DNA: TGCAGCGTTGACAGAGCGGGAGGGTTGTCAGATACGCAGTATTTT
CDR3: CSVDRAGGLSDTQYF

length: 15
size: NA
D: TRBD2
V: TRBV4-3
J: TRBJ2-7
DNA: TGCGCCAGCAGCCATCAAGCGGGAGGCACCTACGAGCAGTACTTC
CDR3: CASSHQAGGTYEQYF

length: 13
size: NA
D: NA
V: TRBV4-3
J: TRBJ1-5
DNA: TGCGCCAGCAGCCCACAGGAGAATCAGCCCCAGCATTTT
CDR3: CASSPQENQPQHF

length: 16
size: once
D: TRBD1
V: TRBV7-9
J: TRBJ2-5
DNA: TGTGCCAGCAGCTTAGGGCAGGGGGCCTACCAAGAGACCCAGTACTTC
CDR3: CASSLGQGAYQETQYF

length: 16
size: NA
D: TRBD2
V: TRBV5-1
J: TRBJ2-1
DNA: TGCGCCAGCAGCGGGACTAGCGGGAGTAGTTACAATGAGCAGTTCTTC
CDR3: CASSGTSGSSYNEQFF

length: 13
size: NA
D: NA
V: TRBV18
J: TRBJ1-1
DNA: TGTGCCAGCTCGCAGTTACAGAACACTGAAGCTTTCTTT
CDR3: CASSQLQNTEAFF

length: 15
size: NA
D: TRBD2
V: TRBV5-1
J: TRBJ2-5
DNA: TGCGCCAGCAGCTTAAGCGGACTAGCCGAAGAGACCCAGTACTTC
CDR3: CASSLSGLAEETQYF

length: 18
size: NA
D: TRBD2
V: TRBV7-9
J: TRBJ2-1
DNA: TGTGCCAGCAGCTTACCCTACAGACTAGCGGGCCTTAACAATGAGCAGTTCTTC
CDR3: CASSLPYRLAGLNNEQFF

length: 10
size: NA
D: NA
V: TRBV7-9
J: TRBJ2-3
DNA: TGTGCGTACCAGGCAGATACGCAGTATTTT
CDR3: CAYQADTQYF

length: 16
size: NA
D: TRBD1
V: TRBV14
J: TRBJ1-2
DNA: TGTGCCAGCAGCCCGGCACGCCGCCAGGGGGCGGAAGGCTACACCTTC
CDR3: CASSPARRQGAEGYTF

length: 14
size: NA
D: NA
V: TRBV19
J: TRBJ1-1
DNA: TGTGCCAGTAGTATTAGGAGTGATAGGACAGAAGCTTTCTTT
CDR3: CASSIRSDRTEAFF

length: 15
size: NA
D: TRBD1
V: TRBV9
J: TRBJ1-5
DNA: TGTGCCAGCAGCCCGACAGGGTCTAGCAATCAGCCCCAGCATTTT
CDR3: CASSPTGSSNQPQHF

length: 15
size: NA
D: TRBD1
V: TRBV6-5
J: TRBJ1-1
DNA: TGTGCCAGCAGTTATTCACAGGGGGCGGTTACTGAAGCTTTCTTT
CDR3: CASSYSQGAVTEAFF

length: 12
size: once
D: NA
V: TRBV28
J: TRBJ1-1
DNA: TGTGCCAGCAGTCCCCGATCTTGGGGAGCTTTCTTT
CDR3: CASSPRSWGAFF

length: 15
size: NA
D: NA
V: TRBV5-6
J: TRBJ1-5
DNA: TGTGCCAGCAGCTGGTACAGCCATAGCAATCAGCCCCAGCATTTT
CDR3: CASSWYSHSNQPQHF

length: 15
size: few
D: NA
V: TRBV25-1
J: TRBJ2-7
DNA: TGTGCCAGCGCGGTGGTTATAAAGGGCTCCTACGAGCAGTACTTC
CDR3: CASAVVIKGSYEQYF